The clone carrying this T cell receptor (beta chain) was counted a single time. Time point given: late sampling 161 to 241 days after vaccination in a few convalescent patients. Positive tests by PCR, dated March to December 2020, predated US Alpha, Beta and Delta variants. TCRdb reprocessed the PCR reads with MiXCR, giving one entry per CDR3 protein. The table lists 25,000 to 30,000 distinct CDR3 sequences, under 65% of them singletons. This record comes from a study of vaccination and CD4 T cells after COVID-19. Overall study: Convalescent patients, SARS-CoV-2 positive by nasal swab PCR, comprised several mild cases and one severe case. Blood was drawn a median roughly 66 days post second dose, range 14 to 241. Six male and four female convalescents took part, two of them Hispanic.

Trimming cost V 6 bases and J 3 bases; bases outside gene matches: 5. Germline V gives CDR1 MDHEN, CDR2 SYDVKM. The CDR3 loop spans 13 amino acids. The specimen was CD4+ T cells from blood, collected about 7 months after SARS-CoV-2 vaccination. The sequence was collected from a human donor who had recovered from COVID-19. This chain connects TRBV28 to TRBJ2-7; 7 bases are shared with TRBD2. CDR3 sequence reads: CASREGLVYEQYF. In DNA form, the CDR3 reads TGTGCCAGCAGGGAAGGACTAGTCTACGAGCAGTACTTC. Filled out from reference TRBV28 and TRBJ2-7, the complete variable domain reads DVKVTQSSRYLVKRTGEKVFLECVQDMDHENMFWYRQDPGLGLRLIYFSYDVKMKEKGDIPEGYSVSREKKERFSLILESASTNQTSMYLCASREGLVYEQYFGPGTRLTVT.